This T cell receptor (beta chain) was profiled in a study of T cell responses to AZD1222 COVID-19 vaccine. Assay used: immunoSEQ multiplex PCR; TCRdb lists only in-frame clones, some missing. This sample has 150,000 to 200,000 clones, with 90% to 95% found just once. CDR3 length: 16 amino acids. V was pared by 1 base and J by 8 bases, with 7 bases of the junction left unmatched. Per germline, CDR1 SGHTS and CDR2 YDEGEE. The receptor was derived from an adult in good health. The chain uses TRBV5-8 and TRBJ1-6, with TRBD1 identical over 9 bases. This specimen consisted of peripheral blood, obtained on day 0 of AZD1222 vaccination. The CDR3 loop is CASSLRTGVLDSPLHF. DNA for the CDR3: TGTGCCAGCAGCTTGAGGACAGGGGTTTTAGATTCACCCCTCCACTTT.